A few counts support the clone carrying this T cell receptor beta chain. The data belong to a study of blood T cells in healthy people across ages. A second about 7 to 11 cycle PCR used barcoded and J-beta primers. TCRdb reanalysed the 5' RACE reads using MiXCR and keeps one entry per CDR3 protein. The repertoire holds 1,800,000 or so distinct CDR3 sequences, with about 39% as singletons. The sample was blood. The receptor was isolated from a human donor in good health.

The CDR3 protein is CSARNQGSLYGYTF. CDR3 DNA sequence: TGCAGTGCTAGAAATCAAGGCAGCCTCTATGGCTACACCTTC. This chain uses TRBV20-1 with TRBJ1-2; D gene unclear. The germline V gene has CDR1 DFQATT and CDR2 SNEGSKA (reference sequence). The CDR3 is 14 amino acids. Trimming shortened V by 2 bases and J by 4 bases, and 14 bases separated the two germline ends.